One and the same sample provided the 32 T cell receptor beta chains below, sequenced in a study of control samples from healthy donors and cancer patients. Sequencing used immunoSEQ multiplex PCR; TCRdb keeps in-frame clones, though not all of them. The data hold fewer than 250,000 clones, with about 90% observed a single time. The sequenced sample consisted of blood. Receptor source: a man aged 25-45 years in good health.

This rearrangement joins TRBV11-2 to TRBJ2-2, with D possibly TRBD2 on 5 matching bases. The V and J ends lost 5 bases and 2 bases respectively, with 15 bases between them. Looked up from germline, CDR1 is SGHAT and CDR2 is FQNNGV. There are 16 residues in the CDR3. In DNA form, the CDR3 reads TGTGCCAGCAGCGCCCGGACCGGGATTAACACCGGGGAGCTGTTTTTT. Its protein is CASSARTGINTGELFF. Full variable domain (rest looked up from reference TRBV11-2 and TRBJ2-2): EAGVAQSPRYKIIEKRQSVAFWCNPISGHATLYWYQQILGQGPKLLIQFQNNGVVDDSQLPKDRFSAERLKGVDSTLKIQPAKLEDSAVYLCASSARTGINTGELFFGEGSRLTVL.

The chain combines TRBV19 with TRBJ1-1; D might be TRBD1 (5 bases). The CDR3 length is 16 residues. Trimming shortened V by 3 bases and J by 2 bases, and 16 bases separated the two germline ends. Germline-derived CDR1 and CDR2 are LNHDA and SQIVND (reference sequence). The CDR3 coding sequence is TGTGCCAGTAGTATCTTGGAGGGGCGGGCTAACACTGAAGCTTTCTTT. Translating it yields CASSILEGRANTEAFF.

The chain joins TRBV7-9 to TRBJ1-2, with D possibly matching TRBD1 (6 bases). The CDR3 contains 13 residues. Germline loops: CDR1 SEHNR, CDR2 FQNEAQ (reference sequence). V shed 2 bases and J shed 6 bases, with 10 bases lying between them. CDR3 DNA sequence: TGTGCCAGCAGCTTAAAGGGGGATGATGGCTACACCTTC. As protein: CASSLKGDDGYTF. Using reference TRBV7-9 and TRBJ1-2 for the parts outside the CDR3, the full variable domain is DTGVSQNPRHKITKRGQNVTFRCDPISEHNRLYWYRQTLGQGPEFLTYFQNEAQLEKSRLLSDRFSAERPKGSFSTLEIQRTEQGDSAMYLCASSLKGDDGYTFGSGTRLTVV.

The chain joins TRBV11-2 to TRBJ1-1; D is unclear. This CDR3 has 12 amino acids. The V end was cut by 8 bases, the J end by 1 base, with 8 bases between. Germline V gene data show CDR1 as SGHAT and CDR2 as FQNNGV. As DNA, the CDR3 is TGTGCCAGCTTGAAAGGGAACACTGAAGCTTTCTTT. It codes for CASLKGNTEAFF.

This clone has just one count. This chain connects TRBV27 to TRBJ1-1, with TRBD1 as a possible D gene (6 bases). This CDR3 region has 15 residues. The V end lost 4 bases, the J end lost 2 bases, and 14 bases lay between the germline ends. Germline V gene data show CDR1 as MNHEY and CDR2 as SMNVEV (reference sequence). The CDR3: CASSWSIQGNTEAFF. In DNA, the CDR3 is TGTGCCAGCAGTTGGTCTATACAGGGTAACACTGAAGCTTTCTTT.

The V call is TRBV9, the J call TRBJ2-3; D is unclear. Germline V CDR1 and CDR2: SGDLS, YYNGEE. The CDR3 is 13 residues long. The V end was cut by 3 bases, the J end by 3 bases, with 8 bases between. The CDR3 DNA reads as TGTGCCAGCAGCGCCTTCGAAACAGATACGCAGTATTTT. Its translation: CASSAFETDTQYF. Drawing the rest from reference TRBV9 and TRBJ2-3, the complete variable domain is DSGVTQTPKHLITATGQRVTLRCSPRSGDLSVYWYQQSLDQGLQFLIQYYNGEERAKGNILERFSAQQFPDLHSELNLSSLELGDSALYFCASSAFETDTQYFGPGTRLTVL.

CDR3 amino acids: CASSFGGLPYNEQFF. CDR3 sequence (DNA): TGTGCCAGCAGCTTCGGTGGGCTCCCCTACAATGAGCAGTTCTTC. This rearrangement joins TRBV7-2 to TRBJ2-1, with D hard to call. CDR3 length: 15 residues. The V gene's germline CDR1 is SGHTA and CDR2 FQGNSA. Trimming left V 3 bases short and J 2 bases short, with 11 bases between.

The CDR3 nucleotides are TGTGCCAGCAGTTCTCCAGCGGGGGGTATCTACAATGAGCAGTTCTTC. Its translation: CASSSPAGGIYNEQFF. The chain joins TRBV6-2 or TRBV6-3 to TRBJ2-1; 9 bases are shared with TRBD2. The CDR3 sequence is 16 residues long. The V segment lost 4 bases and the J segment 3 bases; nucleotides outside the gene matches: 7. CDR1 MNHEY and CDR2 SVGEGT come from the germline V gene.

The V and J genes are TRBV5-1 and TRBJ1-1, with no clear D. Trimming removed 1 base from V and 3 bases from J, with 10 bases in between. CDR3 size: 14 residues. Looked up from germline, CDR1 is SGHRS and CDR2 is YFSETQ. The CDR3 nucleotides are TGCGCCAGCAGCTTGTTAGGGATCGACACTGAAGCTTTCTTT. Its protein product is CASSLLGIDTEAFF.

The V call is TRBV5-1, the J call TRBJ2-7, with 7 bases aligning to TRBD1. CDR3 size: 17 residues. V trimming: 4 bases; J trimming: 2 bases; junction bases outside the gene matches: 15. Germline values: CDR1 SGHRS, CDR2 YFSETQ. The CDR3 DNA is TGCGCCAGCAGCCCCGGGCTGAGGGGGCGGATAACCTACGAGCAGTACTTC. It encodes CASSPGLRGRITYEQYF.

The chain uses TRBV2 and TRBJ1-2, with TRBD1 identical over 8 bases. V was pared by 4 bases and J by 8 bases, with 6 bases of the junction left unmatched. There are 13 residues in the CDR3. Germline loops: CDR1 SNHLY, CDR2 FYNNEI. The CDR3 spells CASSGQGAQGYTF. In DNA form, the CDR3 reads TGTGCCAGCAGTGGCCAGGGGGCGCAGGGCTACACCTTC.

This clone was observed once. The chain joins TRBV6-5 to TRBJ1-5; D perhaps matches TRBD1 (6 bases). This CDR3 spans 13 amino acids. In germline, CDR1 is MNHEY, CDR2 SVGAGI. Deletions cut 11 bases from V and 6 bases from J, with 17 bases between. The CDR3 protein is CAGNRDWGQPQHF. CDR3 nucleotides: TGTGCCGGGAACAGGGATTGGGGTCAGCCCCAGCATTTT.

This rearrangement joins TRBV19 to TRBJ2-1; 12 bases agree with TRBD1. The germline V gene has CDR1 LNHDA and CDR2 SQIVND (reference sequence). With 6 bases clipped from V and 9 bases from J, the junction kept 12 bases outside the gene matches. CDR3 length equals 16 residues. Here the CDR3 reads CASSPADGTGGSEQFF. The DNA of the CDR3 is TGTGCCAGTAGCCCGGCGGACGGGACAGGGGGCAGTGAGCAGTTCTTC.

The chain joins TRBV27 to TRBJ1-6; 7 bases fit TRBD1. CDR1 and CDR2 from the germline V gene are MNHEY and SMNVEV (reference sequence). The length of the CDR3 is 16 residues. The junction had 7 bases not matched to a gene; V was cut back by 5 bases and J by 3 bases. The chain's CDR3 is CASSPQDRIYNSPLHF. CDR3 in DNA: TGTGCCAGCAGTCCCCAGGACAGGATCTATAATTCACCCCTCCACTTT.

Points on this clone: This sample includes further DNA sequences coding for the same CDR3. The J gene is TRBJ2-4, the V gene TRBV19; tentative D call: TRBD2 (5 bases). The germline V and J ends were trimmed by 8 bases and 8 bases, with 7 bases remaining between them. The CDR3 is 10 amino acids. The germline V gene has CDR1 LNHDA and CDR2 SQIVND (reference sequence). The chain's CDR3 is CASLGDIQYF. CDR3 coding DNA: TGTGCCAGTTTGGGAGACATTCAGTACTTC.

J is TRBJ1-6 and V is TRBV10-1, with 8 bases lining up with TRBD1. Germline loops: CDR1 WNHNN, CDR2 SYGVQD (reference sequence). The CDR3 runs 14 residues. The V segment lost 3 bases and the J segment 11 bases; nucleotides outside the gene matches: 6. The CDR3: CASSEMDRAAPLHF. CDR3 DNA sequence: TGCGCCAGCAGTGAAATGGACAGGGCTGCACCCCTCCACTTT.

This clone was recorded only once. The chain recombines TRBV6-5 with TRBJ2-7; D is perhaps TRBD1 (8 bases). The length of the CDR3 is 16 residues. CDR1 and CDR2 from the germline V gene are MNHEY and SVGAGI. V gave up 3 bases and J gave up 3 bases, with 18 bases separating them. The CDR3 reads CASSYREGQAYYEQYF. CDR3 nucleotide sequence: TGTGCCAGCAGTTATAGGGAGGGACAGGCTTACTACGAGCAGTACTTC.

The chain joins TRBV4-1 to TRBJ2-3; 9 nucleotides line up with TRBD2. CDR3 length equals 17 residues. The V gene's germline CDR1 is MGHRA and CDR2 YSYEKL. With V trimmed by 1 base and J by 0 bases, 5 bases remained unmatched. This CDR3 is CASSQVSGGPSTDTQYF. DNA of the CDR3: TGCGCCAGCAGCCAAGTTAGCGGGGGCCCTAGCACAGATACGCAGTATTTT.

This clone turned up a few times. V is TRBV19 and J is TRBJ2-4; 10 nucleotides agree with TRBD2. V was clipped by 6 bases and J by 0 bases; unmatched bases: 14. Germline CDR1 and CDR2: LNHDA and SQIVND (reference sequence). The CDR3 totals 19 residues. The CDR3 loop is CASSHSGLAPDIAKNIQYF. The CDR3 DNA reads TGTGCCAGTAGCCACTCGGGACTAGCGCCCGATATAGCCAAAAACATTCAGTACTTC.

V usage is TRBV28 and J usage is TRBJ2-3; D remains unclear. V shed 5 bases and J shed 2 bases, with 17 bases lying between them. In germline, CDR1 is MDHEN, CDR2 SYDVKM. The CDR3 has 16 residues. CDR3 bases: TGTGCCAGCAGTCCGCCTCTATCCCTCCACACAGATACGCAGTATTTT. Its translation: CASSPPLSLHTDTQYF. Using reference TRBV28 and TRBJ2-3 for the parts outside the CDR3, the full variable domain is DVKVTQSSRYLVKRTGEKVFLECVQDMDHENMFWYRQDPGLGLRLIYFSYDVKMKEKGDIPEGYSVSREKKERFSLILESASTNQTSMYLCASSPPLSLHTDTQYFGPGTRLTVL.

The chain is built from TRBV30 and TRBJ1-3, with no clear D. This CDR3 region has 12 residues. The V end was cut by 1 base, the J end by 5 bases, with 6 bases between. CDR1 and CDR2 (germline): GTSNPN, SVGIG (reference sequence). CDR3 DNA: TGTGCCTGGAGTGAAGCTAGAAACACCATATATTTT. As protein: CAWSEARNTIYF.

The chain uses TRBV9 and TRBJ2-5; perhaps TRBD1 as D (6 bases). Germline CDR1 SGDLS, CDR2 YYNGEE. The CDR3 is 15 residues long. Deletions cut 4 bases from V and 5 bases from J, with 18 bases between. DNA for the CDR3: TGTGCCAGCAGCCCCTTGACAGGCGAGGGGGAGACCCAGTACTTC. This sequence encodes CASSPLTGEGETQYF. Based on the CDR3 plus reference TRBV9 and TRBJ2-5, the full variable domain is DSGVTQTPKHLITATGQRVTLRCSPRSGDLSVYWYQQSLDQGLQFLIQYYNGEERAKGNILERFSAQQFPDLHSELNLSSLELGDSALYFCASSPLTGEGETQYFGPGTRLLVL.

This sequence joins TRBV27 and TRBJ1-5; a possible D gene is TRBD1 (5 bases). This CDR3 comprises 13 residues. Germline lookup yields CDR1 MNHEY and CDR2 SMNVEV (reference sequence). Trimming stripped 6 bases from V and 9 bases from J, with 15 bases between. CDR3 protein: CASRTTTGTPQHF. DNA of the CDR3: TGTGCCAGCAGAACAACCACCGGGACGCCCCAGCATTTT.

J is TRBJ2-7 and V is TRBV5-1, with TRBD1 matching over 10 bases. This CDR3 has 14 amino acids. Looked up from germline, CDR1 is SGHRS and CDR2 is YFSETQ. The trim removed 6 bases at V and 7 bases at J, leaving 10 bases unmatched. Here the CDR3 reads CASTPGQGTWEQYF. CDR3 nucleotide sequence: TGCGCCAGCACTCCGGGACAGGGGACGTGGGAGCAGTACTTC. The full variable domain, completed using reference TRBV5-1 and TRBJ2-7, is KAGVTQTPRYLIKTRGQQVTLSCSPISGHRSVSWYQQTPGQGLQFLFEYFSETQRNKGNFPGRFSGRQFSNSRSEMNVSTLELGDSALYLCASTPGQGTWEQYFGPGTRLTVT.

The CDR3 DNA sequence: TGTGCCAGCAGTGAACTACGGCGGGGGGTCACAGATACGCAGTATTTT. Translation gives CASSELRRGVTDTQYF. The J gene is TRBJ2-3, the V gene TRBV2; 8 bases map to TRBD2. Trimming took 2 bases from V and 2 from J; bases not matched to a gene: 6. Germline values: CDR1 SNHLY, CDR2 FYNNEI. The length of the CDR3 is 16 residues.

This clone was recorded once. The chain carries TRBV9 and TRBJ1-6; 9 nucleotides agree with TRBD1. The CDR3 consists of 14 residues. The trim removed 4 bases at V and 9 bases at J, leaving 5 bases unmatched. Germline assignment: CDR1 SGDLS and CDR2 YYNGEE. CDR3 DNA sequence: TGTGCCAGCAGCTATGGGACAGGGAGTTCACCCCTCCACTTT. Amino acids: CASSYGTGSSPLHF.

This rearrangement joins TRBV3-1 (or the pseudogene TRBV3-2) to TRBJ1-2; a weak D match, TRBD1 (5 bases). Trimming took 3 bases from V and 1 from J, leaving 12 bases between them. This CDR3 is 15 amino acids long. The germline V gene encodes CDR1 LGHDT and CDR2 YNNKEL (reference sequence). In DNA, the CDR3 is TGTGCCAGCAGCCAGACAGCGGGCGATAACTATGGCTACACCTTC. This encodes CASSQTAGDNYGYTF.

The rearrangement uses TRBV19 and TRBJ1-1; TRBD1 matches 9 bases. J was trimmed by 3 bases and V by 10 bases; bases with no gene match: 9. CDR3 length: 14 residues. Germline V CDR1 and CDR2: LNHDA, SQIVND (reference sequence). CDR3 in amino acids: CATTPGQGYTEAFF. The CDR3 DNA reads TGTGCCACCACACCGGGACAGGGATACACTGAAGCTTTCTTT.

The genes are TRBV11-2 and TRBJ1-1, with a possible D match to TRBD1 (5 bases). This CDR3 is 15 amino acids long. Trimming stripped 4 bases from V and 1 base from J, with 13 bases between. The germline gives CDR1 SGHAT, CDR2 FQNNGV. The DNA for the CDR3 is TGTGCCAGCAGCTCCACAGGTCTATGGAACACTGAAGCTTTCTTT. It is translated as CASSSTGLWNTEAFF.

The rearrangement links TRBV9 to TRBJ1-1, with a possible D match to TRBD1 (5 bases). The CDR3 runs 17 residues. Trimming took 0 bases from V and 6 from J, leaving 21 bases between them. Germline V gene sequence: CDR1 SGDLS, CDR2 YYNGEE. CDR3 loop: CASSVGGLNERGSEAFF. CDR3 bases: TGTGCCAGCAGCGTAGGAGGTTTGAACGAGAGGGGATCTGAAGCTTTCTTT.

This chain uses TRBV10-2 with TRBJ1-1; D is ambiguous. CDR1 is WSHSY, CDR2 SAAADI, per germline. Trimming left V 2 bases short and J 1 base short, with 5 bases between. The CDR3 is made up of 13 amino acids. The CDR3 DNA reads TGCGCCAGCAGTGAGAACCGGAACACTGAAGCTTTCTTT. The encoded protein is CASSENRNTEAFF.

The chain is built from TRBV5-1 and TRBJ1-1; possible D gene TRBD1, 6 bases. Germline V lookup: CDR1 SGHRS, CDR2 YFSETQ. This CDR3 spans 15 amino acids. V was clipped by 2 bases and J by 3 bases, with 14 bases between them. CDR3 DNA: TGCGCCAGCAGCTTTGAGGGGGTGTTGGACACTGAAGCTTTCTTT. It translates to CASSFEGVLDTEAFF.